The 17 T cell receptor beta chains listed next were all sequenced from one sample in a study of blood T cell repertoires in COVID-19. Clones were read by immunoSEQ multiplex PCR, and TCRdb kept only the in-frame ones, dropping some. This table holds tens of thousands of clones, 65% to 90% found once. What was sequenced was peripheral blood. The receptors were gathered from a woman aged 55-69 years with acute or convalescent COVID-19.

This sequence joins TRBV10-2 and TRBJ1-6, with D uncertain. Per the germline V gene, CDR1 is WSHSY and CDR2 is SAAADI. Trimming removed 2 bases from V and 7 bases from J, with 9 bases in between. This CDR3 has 14 residues. CDR3 amino acids: CASSENSMNSPLHF. The CDR3 nucleotides are TGCGCCAGCAGTGAGAACAGTATGAATTCACCCCTCCACTTT.

J is TRBJ1-5 and V is TRBV28; D is unclear. V was pared by 2 bases and J by 1 base, with 18 bases between. Looked up from germline, CDR1 is MDHEN and CDR2 is SYDVKM. CDR3 length: 18 residues. DNA for the CDR3: TGTGCCAGCAGTTTACGTAGCCTACCGCCGGTAAGCAATCAGCCCCAGCATTTT. As protein: CASSLRSLPPVSNQPQHF.

The rearrangement links TRBV3-1 (or the pseudogene TRBV3-2) to TRBJ1-2; D not certain. Per germline, CDR1 LGHDT and CDR2 YNNKEL (reference sequence). V lost 5 bases to trimming and J lost 2 bases, with 9 bases between them. The CDR3 has 13 amino acids. The CDR3 DNA reads TGTGCCAGCAGCGTCAACAGAAACTATGGCTACACCTTC. It specifies CASSVNRNYGYTF.

The genes are TRBV5-1 and TRBJ2-1; D is undetermined. Trimming stripped 1 base from V and 5 bases from J, with 7 bases between. The CDR3 consists of 13 residues. Germline V gene lookup returns CDR1 SGHRS and CDR2 YFSETQ. The CDR3 DNA reads as TGCGCCAGCAGCTTGACAGCTAACAATGAGCAGTTCTTC. Residues: CASSLTANNEQFF.

J is TRBJ2-7 and V is TRBV2; D gene ambiguous. V gave up 10 bases and J gave up 0 bases, with 10 bases separating them. The CDR3 has 12 residues. Germline V gene lookup returns CDR1 SNHLY and CDR2 FYNNEI. The CDR3 loop is CATSPSSYEQYF. DNA for the CDR3: TGTGCCACCTCACCGAGCTCCTACGAGCAGTACTTC.

This clone was seen a handful of times. Sequence at one end of the junction differs from germline and may be a read error. The V and J genes are TRBV3-1 (or the pseudogene TRBV3-2) and TRBJ2-7, with no clear D. The CDR3 length is 12 residues. From germline, CDR1 is LGHDT and CDR2 YNNKEL (reference sequence). CDR3 bases: TGTGCCAGCGGTACTGGCCCATACGAGCGGTACTTC. Protein: CASGTGPYERYF.

The count of this clone is one. The CDR3 region is CASSSNGNNQPQHF. CDR3 bases: TGTGCCAGCAGTTCAAACGGTAACAATCAGCCCCAGCATTTT. The chain carries TRBV28 and TRBJ1-5; D gene uncertain. Germline V gene data show CDR1 as MDHEN and CDR2 as SYDVKM. With 4 bases removed from V and 3 bases from J, the gap between germline ends came to 10 bases. The CDR3 has 14 residues.

The chain recombines TRBV6-2 or TRBV6-3 with TRBJ2-1, with 7 bases matching TRBD2. The CDR3 has 17 residues. From germline, CDR1 is MNHEY and CDR2 SVGEGT. Germline trimming cut 7 bases from V and 4 bases from J; bases unmatched to any gene: 16. The CDR3 here is CASNPLDGRPGYNEQFF. The CDR3 DNA is TGTGCCAGCAACCCACTAGACGGGAGGCCTGGTTACAATGAGCAGTTCTTC.

The rearrangement joins TRBV30 to TRBJ1-5; TRBD1 aligns across 9 bases. Trimming took 0 bases from V and 8 from J; bases not matched to a gene: 2. CDR1 is GTSNPN, CDR2 SVGIG, per germline (reference sequence). This CDR3 has 13 residues. CDR3 DNA: TGTGCCTGGAGTGTACAGGGGGCAGAGCCCCAGCATTTT. Protein sequence: CAWSVQGAEPQHF.

The rearrangement links TRBV9 to TRBJ1-5; weak D call: TRBD1 (5 bases). V lost 3 bases to trimming and J lost 4 bases, with 11 bases between them. Germline CDR1 is SGDLS and CDR2 is YYNGEE. CDR3 length: 14 amino acids. The CDR3: CASSADRLNQPQHF. The CDR3 DNA reads as TGTGCCAGCAGCGCCGACAGACTGAATCAGCCCCAGCATTTT.

The chain combines TRBV2 with TRBJ2-2, with 7 bases fitting TRBD1. After removal of 7 bases from V and 4 bases from J, the junction contained 9 bases not matched to a gene. This CDR3 is 15 amino acids long. CDR1 is SNHLY, CDR2 FYNNEI, per germline. CDR3 in amino acids: CASNRQGISTGELFF. The CDR3 DNA follows: TGTGCCAGCAACAGACAGGGCATCAGCACCGGGGAGCTGTTTTTT.

The chain combines TRBV30 with TRBJ1-2, with D unresolved. V was cut by 0 bases and J by 4 bases, with 6 bases left in between. This CDR3 region has 12 residues. Germline loops: CDR1 GTSNPN, CDR2 SVGIG (reference sequence). The CDR3 spells CAWSVRFYGYTF. The CDR3 coding sequence is TGTGCCTGGAGTGTACGGTTCTATGGCTACACCTTC.

This clone was seen a few times. The chain has TRBV6-1 and TRBJ2-7; the match to TRBD2 covers 9 bases. The CDR3 spans 16 residues. CDR1 MNHNS and CDR2 SASEGT come from the germline V gene. J gave up 2 bases and V 1 base, and 6 bases lay outside the gene matches. The CDR3 loop is CASSEGAGGPPYEQYF. The CDR3 bases are TGTGCCAGCAGTGAAGGAGCGGGAGGTCCCCCCTACGAGCAGTACTTC.

The chain links TRBV6-5 to TRBJ1-5; D is ambiguous. The CDR3 spans 14 residues. Per germline, CDR1 MNHEY and CDR2 SVGAGI. V shed 2 bases and J shed 3 bases, with 8 bases lying between them. The chain's CDR3 is CASSYRGFNQPQHF. CDR3 bases: TGTGCCAGCAGTTACCGGGGATTCAATCAGCCCCAGCATTTT.

J is TRBJ2-7 and V is TRBV20-1; no reliable D call. The V gene lost 3 bases and the J gene lost 1 base, with 4 bases spanning the gap. This CDR3 is built from 11 residues. The germline V gene encodes CDR1 DFQATT and CDR2 SNEGSKA (reference sequence). CDR3 loop: CSARESYEQYF. As DNA, the CDR3 is TGCAGTGCTAGGGAGTCCTACGAGCAGTACTTC.

The V gene is TRBV28, the J gene TRBJ2-1; D is uncertain. V was shortened by 6 bases and J by 4 bases, with 7 bases between the two germline ends. Per germline, CDR1 MDHEN and CDR2 SYDVKM. The CDR3 length is 12 residues. The chain's CDR3 is CASSPVYNEQFF. As DNA, the CDR3 is TGTGCCAGCAGCCCAGTTTACAATGAGCAGTTCTTC. The variable domain in full, with the rest retrieved from reference TRBV28 and TRBJ2-1, is DVKVTQSSRYLVKRTGEKVFLECVQDMDHENMFWYRQDPGLGLRLIYFSYDVKMKEKGDIPEGYSVSREKKERFSLILESASTNQTSMYLCASSPVYNEQFFGPGTRLTVL.

The chain recombines TRBV7-8 with TRBJ1-6; D gene unclear. Germline lookup yields CDR1 SGHVS and CDR2 FQNEAQ. The CDR3 loop spans 14 amino acids. V lost 2 bases and J 8 bases, leaving 10 bases between the germline ends. The CDR3 nucleotides are TGTGCCAGCAGCTTACCGAGAGGGTATTCACCCCTCCACTTT. It is translated as CASSLPRGYSPLHF. Together with reference TRBV7-8 and TRBJ1-6, the CDR3 gives the full variable domain: GAGVSQSPRYKVAKRGQDVALRCDPISGHVSLFWYQQALGQGPEFLTYFQNEAQLDKSGLPSDRFFAERPEGSVSTLKIQRTQQEDSAVYLCASSLPRGYSPLHFGNGTRLTVT.